These T cell receptor beta chains were read from a single sample in a study of T cell responses to AZD1222 COVID-19 vaccine. Repertoires were generated with immunoSEQ multiplex PCR, while TCRdb's copy carries only in-frame clones and drops some. The table includes 55,000 to 70,000 clones, nearly 90% detected once. The input for sequencing was peripheral blood, taken 28 days after the second AZD1222 dose. The receptors were gathered from an adult who received the AZD1222 COVID-19 vaccine. Each CDR3 is given with its conserved first and last residue. The D gene is left open where the match is weak. A row's size may be missing; if present it is once, few, many or a size class.

clone size,V gene,D gene,J gene,CDR3 protein,CDR3 DNA
once,TRBV18,TRBD1,TRBJ1-4,CASSPLREGGSEKLFF,TGTGCCAGCTCACCACTCCGGGAAGGGGGCTCTGAAAAACTGTTTTTT
NA,TRBV10-1,NA,TRBJ2-2,CASSEILAGELFF,TGCGCCAGCAGTGAAATACTAGCCGGGGAGCTGTTTTTT
NA,TRBV28,NA,TRBJ1-4,CASKWWVRPMGTNEKLFF,TGTGCCAGCAAGTGGTGGGTCCGGCCTATGGGAACTAATGAAAAACTGTTTTTT
NA,TRBV6-5,NA,TRBJ2-1,CASLRLGANEQFF,TGTGCCTCCCTCCGTCTAGGGGCAAATGAGCAGTTCTTC
NA,TRBV28,NA,TRBJ2-7,CASSLSNYEQYF,TGTGCCAGCAGTTTAAGTAACTACGAGCAGTACTTC
NA,TRBV6-2/TRBV6-3,NA,TRBJ2-3,CASSYSTGRSTDTQYF,TGTGCCAGCAGTTACTCGACCGGGCGGAGCACAGATACGCAGTATTTT
NA,TRBV4-1,NA,TRBJ1-2,CASSQAGGMNGYTF,TGCGCCAGCAGCCAAGCTGGGGGTATGAATGGCTACACCTTC
NA,TRBV30,NA,TRBJ2-7,CAWSAPIGGVEQYF,TGTGCCTGGAGTGCCCCTATAGGAGGGGTCGAGCAGTACTTC
NA,TRBV2,NA,TRBJ2-6,CASSDGAGNAGANVLTF,TGTGCCAGCAGTGATGGGGCAGGGAATGCTGGGGCCAACGTCCTGACTTTC
once,TRBV6-5,TRBD1,TRBJ1-6,CASGFGTGGSNSPLHF,TGTGCCAGCGGTTTTGGGACAGGGGGGAGTAATTCACCCCTCCACTTT
NA,TRBV21-1,NA,TRBJ2-3,CASSKSECTDTQYF,TGTGCCAGCAGCAAATCTGAGTGCACAGATACGCAGTATTTT
NA,TRBV5-1,NA,TRBJ1-3,CASSFTGQSSGNTIYF,TGCGCCAGCAGCTTTACAGGTCAGAGCTCTGGAAACACCATATATTTT
NA,TRBV3-1/TRBV3-2,TRBD1,TRBJ2-7,CASSQERSGRQGSAEQYF,TGTGCCAGCAGCCAAGAAAGGTCGGGACGACAGGGGTCGGCCGAGCAGTACTTC
NA,TRBV9,NA,TRBJ2-7,CASSVGRGDYEQYF,TGTGCCAGCAGCGTGGGACGGGGAGATTACGAGCAGTACTTC
NA,TRBV4-3,TRBD1,TRBJ2-7,CASSQEGDSSYEQYF,TGCGCCAGCAGCCAAGAGGGGGACAGCTCCTACGAGCAGTACTTC
NA,TRBV12-3/TRBV12-4,TRBD2,TRBJ2-7,CASSRGAYEQYF,TGTGCCAGCAGCCGGGGGGCCTACGAGCAGTACTTC
NA,TRBV29-1,NA,TRBJ2-2,CSGSGQGSTGELFF,TGCAGCGGGTCCGGGCAGGGGAGCACCGGGGAGCTGTTTTTT
NA,TRBV5-1,TRBD1,TRBJ1-3,CASSSRQGSSSGNTIYF,TGCGCCAGCAGCTCCCGACAGGGATCCAGCTCTGGAAACACCATATATTTT
NA,TRBV5-1,NA,TRBJ2-7,CASSLNGSPYEQYF,TGCGCCAGCAGCTTGAACGGGAGTCCCTACGAGCAGTACTTC
NA,TRBV2,NA,TRBJ2-5,CASSVGETQYF,TGTGCCAGCAGTGTGGGAGAGACCCAGTACTTC
NA,TRBV5-4,TRBD1,TRBJ1-1,CASSWGTGGKDTEAFF,TGTGCCAGCAGCTGGGGGACAGGGGGCAAGGACACTGAAGCTTTCTTT
NA,TRBV5-4,NA,TRBJ1-5,CASSLAGGNQPQHF,TGTGCCAGCAGCTTGGCTGGGGGCAATCAGCCCCAGCATTTT
NA,TRBV20-1,NA,TRBJ1-2,CSASERIHGYTF,TGCAGTGCTAGTGAGCGTATCCATGGCTACACCTTC
NA,TRBV11-2,TRBD1,TRBJ2-7,CASSLTGGYEQYF,TGTGCCAGCAGTTTGACAGGGGGATACGAGCAGTACTTC
NA,TRBV6-5,TRBD2,TRBJ2-7,CASRVGRGYEQYF,TGTGCCAGCCGGGTGGGGCGGGGGTACGAGCAGTACTTC
NA,TRBV11-3,TRBD2,TRBJ2-3,CASSLVRGAGAAYTQYF,TGTGCCAGCAGCTTAGTTAGGGGAGCGGGGGCCGCGTATACGCAGTATTTT
NA,TRBV6-2/TRBV6-3,NA,TRBJ2-7,CASSQGRDELYEQYF,TGTGCCAGCAGTCAGGGGCGGGACGAACTTTACGAGCAGTACTTC
NA,TRBV4-1,TRBD2,TRBJ2-5,CASSHPSGGLQETQYF,TGCGCCAGCAGCCACCCCTCGGGGGGACTTCAAGAGACCCAGTACTTC
once,TRBV5-1,NA,TRBJ1-2,CASSLAGVLDYGYTF,TGCGCCAGCAGCTTGGCGGGGGTATTAGACTATGGCTACACCTTC
once,TRBV14,TRBD2,TRBJ2-3,CASSLRSSGPDTQYF,TGTGCCAGCAGCCTTAGGTCTAGCGGGCCTGATACGCAGTATTTT
NA,TRBV2,TRBD1,TRBJ2-7,CASQVDRGDEQYF,TGTGCCAGCCAAGTCGACAGGGGGGACGAGCAGTACTTC
NA,TRBV9,NA,TRBJ2-7,CASSARDTMSYEQYF,TGTGCCAGCAGCGCCCGGGACACAATGTCCTACGAGCAGTACTTC
NA,TRBV6-6,NA,TRBJ1-4,CASSYTGDINEKLFF,TGTGCCAGCAGTTACACGGGAGACATAAATGAAAAACTGTTTTTT
NA,TRBV19,NA,TRBJ1-1,CASSITVPMNTEAFF,TGTGCCAGTAGTATCACGGTTCCCATGAACACTGAAGCTTTCTTT
NA,TRBV5-1,NA,TRBJ1-5,CASSLSGGNQPQHF,TGCGCCAGCAGCTTGTCAGGGGGCAATCAGCCCCAGCATTTT
NA,TRBV7-2,NA,TRBJ1-5,CASSGDRRNQPQHF,TGTGCCAGCAGCGGAGACAGGCGCAATCAGCCCCAGCATTTT
NA,TRBV2,TRBD2,TRBJ2-1,CASSAGTTNNEQFF,TGTGCCAGCAGTGCCGGGACTACCAACAATGAGCAGTTCTTC
NA,TRBV18,TRBD1,TRBJ2-7,CASSPGTASYEQYF,TGTGCCAGCTCTCCCGGGACAGCCTCCTACGAGCAGTACTTC
once,TRBV6-2/TRBV6-3,NA,TRBJ1-5,CASSNPLGGPNQPQHF,TGTGCCAGCAGTAACCCCTTGGGGGGGCCTAATCAGCCCCAGCATTTT
NA,TRBV6-4,TRBD1,TRBJ1-1,CASSRTGFDSTEAFF,TGTGCCAGCAGTCGGACAGGGTTTGACAGCACTGAAGCTTTCTTT
NA,TRBV9,TRBD1,TRBJ1-2,CASSTGQSYGYTF,TGTGCCAGCAGCACGGGACAGAGTTATGGCTACACCTTC
once,TRBV3-1/TRBV3-2,TRBD2,TRBJ2-7,CASTASGTTYEQYF,TGTGCCAGCACCGCTAGCGGGACCACCTACGAGCAGTACTTC
NA,TRBV19,TRBD2,TRBJ2-3,CASSIGRSGRGGTDTQYF,TGTGCCAGTAGTATAGGGCGTAGCGGGAGAGGGGGCACAGATACGCAGTATTTT
NA,TRBV7-2,NA,TRBJ2-2,CASSLEPPPTGELFF,TGTGCCAGCAGCTTAGAGCCCCCCCCTACCGGGGAGCTGTTTTTT
NA,TRBV19,NA,TRBJ2-1,CASSMSQLPYNEQFF,TGTGCCAGTAGTATGAGCCAACTCCCCTACAATGAGCAGTTCTTC
NA,TRBV6-1,NA,TRBJ1-2,CASSDPPRGDYGYTF,TGTGCCAGCAGTGACCCCCCAAGGGGTGACTATGGCTACACCTTC
few,TRBV7-2,NA,TRBJ2-6,CASSLDRAGANVLTF,TGTGCCAGCAGCTTAGACAGGGCTGGGGCCAACGTCCTGACTTTC
NA,TRBV19,TRBD1,TRBJ1-1,CASSINVVGTGDTEAFF,TGTGCCAGTAGTATAAACGTCGTGGGGACAGGGGACACTGAAGCTTTCTTT
once,TRBV21-1,NA,TRBJ1-6,CASSPRRDGNSPLHF,TGTGCCAGCAGCCCCCGAAGGGACGGTAATTCACCCCTCCACTTT
NA,TRBV7-3,NA,TRBJ2-2,CASSPDFGGPNTGELFF,TGTGCCAGCAGCCCGGACTTTGGCGGTCCGAACACCGGGGAGCTGTTTTTT